The next 27 T cell receptor beta chains were all read from a single sample in a study of blood T cells in healthy people across ages. Using a J-beta primer mix together with a sample-barcoded 5' primer, a second PCR was run for about 7 to 12 cycles. TCRdb called the 5' RACE reads again in MiXCR, with one record for every CDR3 protein. The repertoire holds roughly 900,000 distinct CDR3 sequences, with about 28% as singletons. The sequenced material came from blood. The receptor source for this set is a woman aged 80 or over in good health.

Remarks on this clonotype: A much larger clone differs from this one at a single base, so this may be a read error. The CDR3 DNA follows: TGTGCCGGCAGTTCCCCGGACAGGGGAAAATATGGCTACACCTTC. This codes for CAGSSPDRGKYGYTF. The V call is TRBV6-6, the J call TRBJ1-2; 9 bases fit TRBD1. CDR1 is MNHNY, CDR2 SVGAGI, per germline (reference sequence). The CDR3 contains 15 residues.

This clonotype was counted only a few times. This chain links TRBV29-1 with TRBJ2-1; D tentatively reads TRBD1 or TRBD2 (5 bases each). The ends were cut back, 4 bases at V and 6 bases at J, with 19 bases in the middle. The CDR3 length is 15 residues. CDR1 is SQVTM and CDR2 is ANQGSEA in the germline V gene. The CDR3: CSVAETRGFFNEQFF. The CDR3 coding sequence is TGCAGCGTTGCTGAAACTAGGGGATTTTTCAATGAGCAGTTCTTC.

This clonotype occurred many times. The chain carries TRBV12-3 or TRBV12-4 and TRBJ2-5; D is uncertain. This CDR3 region has 14 residues. V was cut by 3 bases and J by 5 bases, with 13 bases left in between. CDR3 in amino acids: CASSFSGPGETQYF. In nucleotides, the CDR3 is TGTGCCAGCAGTTTTTCCGGGCCTGGGGAGACCCAGTACTTC.

This clonotype has at least ten counts. V usage is TRBV7-2 and J usage is TRBJ1-4; possibly TRBD1 for D (5 bases). CDR3 size: 16 residues. Germline V CDR1 and CDR2: SGHTA, FQGNSA. V lost 5 bases to trimming and J lost 0 bases, with 13 bases between them. The CDR3 protein is CASSVGGRSTNEKLFF. The DNA for the CDR3 is TGTGCCAGCAGCGTCGGGGGGAGGTCAACTAATGAAAAACTGTTTTTT. The complete variable domain, with remaining parts taken from reference TRBV7-2 and TRBJ1-4, reads GAGVSQSPSNKVTEKGKDVELRCDPISGHTALYWYRQSLGQGLEFLIYFQGNSAPDKSGLPSDRFSAERTGGSVSTLTIQRTQQEDSAVYLCASSVGGRSTNEKLFFGSGTQLSVL.

This clonotype was seen many times. This sequence joins TRBV5-1 and TRBJ2-5; D is perhaps TRBD1 (6 bases). Germline loops: CDR1 SGHRS, CDR2 YFSETQ. Deletions cut 4 bases from V and 5 bases from J, with 24 bases between. CDR3 length: 17 amino acids. CDR3 sequence reads: CASSPGPPGNQGETQYF. CDR3 in DNA: TGCGCCAGCAGCCCGGGCCCCCCCGGCAACCAGGGGGAGACCCAGTACTTC.

This clonotype came up many times. This sequence joins TRBV12-3 or TRBV12-4 and TRBJ2-1; 10 bases align to TRBD1. The V gene end was trimmed by 2 bases and the J gene end by 5 bases; junction bases not matched to a gene: 9. This CDR3 has 17 residues. CDR3 in amino acids: CASSLLWGQGSHNEQFF. CDR3 coding DNA: TGTGCCAGCAGTTTACTATGGGGACAGGGGTCTCACAATGAGCAGTTCTTC.

This clonotype was counted between two and nine times. This rearrangement joins TRBV9 to TRBJ1-5; D ambiguous. V was shortened by 0 bases and J by 0 bases, with 7 bases between the two germline ends. The CDR3 has 15 residues. Germline V lookup: CDR1 SGDLS, CDR2 YYNGEE. In DNA form, the CDR3 reads TGTGCCAGCAGCGTAGGGGCAGATAGCAATCAGCCCCAGCATTTT. Protein product: CASSVGADSNQPQHF.

Ten or more counts support this clonotype. The V and J genes are TRBV7-2 and TRBJ1-5, with D unclear. This CDR3 contains 14 residues. The germline gives CDR1 SGHTA, CDR2 FQGNSA. The ends were cut back, 1 base at V and 6 bases at J, with 10 bases in the middle. The CDR3, as DNA: TGTGCCAGCAGCTTAGTGGCCTCGGGTCAGCCCCAGCATTTT. Its protein is CASSLVASGQPQHF. Drawing the rest from reference TRBV7-2 and TRBJ1-5, the complete variable domain is GAGVSQSPSNKVTEKGKDVELRCDPISGHTALYWYRQSLGQGLEFLIYFQGNSAPDKSGLPSDRFSAERTGGSVSTLTIQRTQQEDSAVYLCASSLVASGQPQHFGDGTRLSIL.

This clonotype showed up just a few times. The rearrangement joins TRBV5-1 to TRBJ1-5; TRBD1 might be the D (5 bases). Germline V lookup: CDR1 SGHRS, CDR2 YFSETQ. Trimming removed 3 bases from V and 8 bases from J, with 18 bases in between. This CDR3 is built from 15 residues. Here the CDR3 reads CASSSRGLGGEPQHF. In nucleotides, the CDR3 is TGCGCCAGCAGCTCCCGGGGCCTCGGGGGTGAGCCCCAGCATTTT.

This clonotype has a count of ten or more. The chain couples TRBV6-2 or TRBV6-3 to TRBJ2-5; TRBD2 is a possible D gene (6 bases). V dropped 6 bases and J dropped 2 bases, with 13 bases sitting between them. The CDR3 length is 14 residues. CDR1 and CDR2 from the germline V gene are MNHEY and SVGEGT. The CDR3 nucleotides read TGTGCCAGCAGCTTAAGCGGGCCACAAGAGACCCAGTACTTC. Translation gives CASSLSGPQETQYF.

The V call is TRBV14, the J call TRBJ2-7; D gene uncertain. The J call is uncertain, as TRBJ2-5 better fits the DNA end. This CDR3 spans 16 amino acids. The germline gives CDR1 SGHDN, CDR2 FVKESK. The CDR3 sequence is CASSPQDWWSLETQYF. The CDR3, as DNA: TGTGCCAGCAGCCCGCAAGATTGGTGGAGTCTAGAGACCCAGTACTTC.

Comments on this clonotype: A junction end diverges from the germline sequence, so it may reflect a read error. The V call is TRBV18, the J call TRBJ1-4, with a weak D call TRBD1 (6 bases). CDR3 size: 14 residues. Per germline, CDR1 KGHSH and CDR2 LQKENI. The CDR3 bases are TGTGCCAGCTCCTCGAGGGGGACTAATGAAAAACGGTTTTTT. Translating gives CASSSRGTNEKRFF.

This clonotype was seen at least ten times. The chain couples TRBV7-2 to TRBJ1-1; 9 nucleotides line up with TRBD1. CDR1 is SGHTA, CDR2 FQGNSA, per germline. There are 16 residues in the CDR3. V lost 5 bases to trimming and J lost 1 base; unmatched junction nucleotides: 8. The CDR3 sequence is CASSGTGGGRNTEAFF. The CDR3, as DNA: TGTGCCAGCAGCGGAACAGGGGGCGGGAGGAACACTGAAGCTTTCTTT.

This clonotype was found a few times. The rearrangement joins TRBV7-2 to TRBJ1-1, with D maybe TRBD1 (5 bases). CDR1 and CDR2 from the germline V gene are SGHTA and FQGNSA. V was shortened by 4 bases and J by 10 bases, with 13 bases between the two germline ends. The CDR3 has 12 amino acids. CDR3 nucleotides: TGTGCCAGCAGCTCGGTGGGGGTGCGAGCTTTCTTT. It is translated as CASSSVGVRAFF.

With respect to this clonotype: The junction departs from germline at one end; a sequencing error may be responsible. The chain joins TRBV11-3 to TRBJ2-1, with 9 bases that match TRBD2. The germline V gene has CDR1 SGHNT and CDR2 YENEEA. This CDR3 contains 15 residues. The DNA for the CDR3 is TGTGCCAGCAGCGGTGGGGCTAGCGGGATCCGGGAGCAGGTCTTC. Amino acid sequence: CASSGGASGIREQVF.

In its sample, this clonotype was seen many times. The chain combines TRBV7-8 with TRBJ2-1; 9 bases are shared with TRBD1. The ends lost 2 bases at V and 9 bases at J; junction bases unmatched: 8. CDR1 is SGHVS, CDR2 FQNEAQ, per germline. The CDR3 is made up of 15 amino acids. As DNA, the CDR3 is TGTGCCAGCAGCTTAATGGGGACAGGGATGAGTGAGCAGTTCTTC. It specifies CASSLMGTGMSEQFF.

The chain joins TRBV7-6 to TRBJ1-5; 7 nucleotides align to TRBD1. The V and J ends lost 5 bases and 3 bases, in that order; junction bases with no gene match: 4. The CDR3 runs 14 residues. CDR1 SGHVS and CDR2 FNYEAQ come from the germline V gene. The DNA of the CDR3 is TGTGCCAGCAGCCGGGGACAGACCAATCAGCCCCAGCATTTT. Its protein product is CASSRGQTNQPQHF.

Details on this clonotype: A much larger clone differs from this one at a single base, so this may be a read error. The chain recombines TRBV7-2 with TRBJ1-1; a weak D match, TRBD1 (5 bases). The CDR3 consists of 15 residues. Germline V gene data show CDR1 as SGHTA and CDR2 as FQGNSA. CDR3 coding DNA: TGTGCCTGCAGCTTAGAGGGGATTGCGAACACTGAAGCTTTCTTT. Its protein is CACSLEGIANTEAFF.

Details on this clonotype: A much larger clone sits a single nucleotide away, making a read error possible. The V and J genes are TRBV6-6 and TRBJ2-4; a possible D gene is TRBD1 (6 bases). The CDR3 is made up of 14 amino acids. Per the germline V gene, CDR1 is MNHNY and CDR2 is SVGAGI (reference sequence). CDR3 coding DNA: TGTGCCAACAGTTACAACCGGGACATCTTAATTCAGTACTTC. It translates to CANSYNRDILIQYF.

The gene calls are TRBV20-1 and TRBJ2-7; the match to TRBD2 covers 10 bases. V gave up 6 bases and J gave up 4 bases; unmatched junction bases: 9. The V gene's germline CDR1 is DFQATT and CDR2 SNEGSKA (reference sequence). This CDR3 has 14 residues. CDR3 in amino acids: CSANRLAGGYEQYF. CDR3 sequence (DNA): TGCAGTGCCAACAGACTAGCGGGTGGTTACGAGCAGTACTTC.

The sample holds many counts of this clonotype. This sequence joins TRBV6-2 or TRBV6-3 and TRBJ2-7, with D perhaps being TRBD1 or TRBD2 (6 bases each). CDR1 is MNHEY, CDR2 SVGEGT, per germline. There are 14 residues in the CDR3. V gave up 1 base and J gave up 4 bases, with 11 bases separating them. Written as DNA, the CDR3 is TGTGCCAGCAGTTACTACGGAGGGGGGTACGAGCAGTACTTC. Translated, it gives CASSYYGGGYEQYF.

The chain uses TRBV12-3 or TRBV12-4 and TRBJ1-3; D possibly corresponds to TRBD1 (6 bases). CDR3 length equals 16 residues. Trimming pared 6 bases from V and 1 base from J, leaving 16 bases between. CDR3: CASRIGGRLSGNTIYF. The CDR3 coding sequence is TGTGCCAGCAGAATAGGGGGGCGACTTTCTGGAAACACCATATATTTT.

With respect to this clonotype: A clone one base away is much larger, so this may be a read error. The CDR3 sequence is CAASDFGTGDYNEQFF. DNA for the CDR3: TGTGCCGCCAGTGATTTCGGGACAGGGGACTACAATGAGCAGTTCTTC. The chain combines TRBV24-1 with TRBJ2-1; 10 positions match TRBD1. CDR3 length equals 16 residues. In germline, CDR1 is KGHDR, CDR2 SFDVKD.

In this sample, this clonotype turned up a few times. This may stem from a read error, because a much larger clone lies one nucleotide away. J is TRBJ2-3 and V is TRBV6-1; the D gene is possibly TRBD2 (5 bases). Germline CDR1 reads MNHNS; CDR2 reads SASEGT. Trimming cost V 7 bases and J 2 bases, with 19 bases left between them. This CDR3 contains 16 residues. For the CDR3, the DNA is TGTGCCAGCAAGGGAGCGGCTGTGCGGACCACAGATACGCAGTATTTT. Its translation: CASKGAAVRTTDTQYF.

This clonotype showed up many times. The genes are TRBV20-1 and TRBJ2-7; 8 nucleotides agree with TRBD2. V lost 5 bases and J lost 1; bases outside the gene matches: 7. The germline CDR1 and CDR2 sequences are DFQATT and SNEGSKA (reference sequence). The CDR3 extends over 14 amino acids. Here the CDR3 reads CSASGGTQSYEQYF. The CDR3 DNA follows: TGCAGTGCTTCGGGAGGGACTCAATCCTACGAGCAGTACTTC.

Worth noting for this clonotype: One base away lies a much larger clone, so this may be a sequencing read error. The V gene is TRBV12-3 or TRBV12-4, the J gene TRBJ1-1; D is perhaps TRBD1 (6 bases). This CDR3 has 12 residues. CDR3 sequence reads: CASSTGNAEAFF. The CDR3 DNA follows: TGTGCCAGCAGTACAGGGAACGCTGAAGCTTTCTTT.

In its sample, this clonotype was seen many times. The chain joins TRBV12-3 or TRBV12-4 to TRBJ1-1; D unclear. Trimming took off 7 bases at V and 5 bases at J, with 14 bases between the two ends. The CDR3 spans 13 residues. CDR3 in DNA: TGTGCCAGCAAAACCGACCCCAGGACTGAAGCTTTCTTT. This gives the protein CASKTDPRTEAFF.